These T cell receptor beta chains were read from a single sample in a study of cytomegalovirus exposure and HLA in healthy donors. Here immunoSEQ multiplex PCR was the method, and the copy in TCRdb shows in-frame clones only, minus some. This sample has 150,000 to 180,000 clones, with 80% found just once. Material: PBMCs. The source of these receptors is a man aged 30 to 45 in good health and CMV-seropositive. CDR3s include the opening cysteine and the closing phenylalanine or tryptophan. The D gene is left open where the match is weak. Clone size, where shown, is once, few, many, or a class for clones that have expanded.

CDR3	DNA	size	J	V	D
CASSPRGGNYGYTF	TGTGCCAGCAGCCCCCGGGGGGGGAACTATGGCTACACCTTC	.	TRBJ1-2	TRBV4-2	.
CSVEDPRRGQGSLGDQETQYF	TGCAGCGTTGAAGATCCTCGCCGGGGACAGGGATCTCTGGGTGACCAAGAGACCCAGTACTTC	.	TRBJ2-5	TRBV29-1	TRBD1
CASREQGGGTGELFF	TGTGCCAGCAGAGAGCAGGGAGGGGGCACCGGGGAGCTGTTTTTT	.	TRBJ2-2	TRBV6-1	.
CASSLAGHRDGRRNSYEQYF	TGCGCCAGCAGCTTGGCCGGGCACAGGGACGGCCGACGGAACTCCTACGAGCAGTACTTC	.	TRBJ2-7	TRBV5-1	.
CASMNQGQGPNSPLHF	TGTGCCAGTATGAATCAAGGCCAGGGGCCGAATTCACCCCTCCACTTT	.	TRBJ1-6	TRBV19	.
CASSTQVMNTEAFF	TGTGCCAGCAGTACCCAGGTGATGAACACTGAAGCTTTCTTT	.	TRBJ1-1	TRBV6-5	.
CASSRQGGPGANVLTF	TGTGCCAGCAGTCGACAGGGGGGGCCTGGGGCCAACGTCCTGACTTTC	.	TRBJ2-6	TRBV2	TRBD1
CASSLGTGGGSIEKLFF	TGTGCCAGCAGCCTTGGGACAGGCGGAGGTAGTATTGAAAAACTGTTTTTT	.	TRBJ1-4	TRBV11-2	TRBD1
CASSLWGDSYEQYF	TGTGCCAGCAGCTTGTGGGGCGACTCCTACGAGCAGTACTTC	.	TRBJ2-7	TRBV5-4	.
CSVLVQAGTYNEQFF	TGCAGCGTTCTAGTCCAGGCAGGGACCTACAATGAGCAGTTCTTC	.	TRBJ2-1	TRBV29-1	.
CASSEDGDVRGYTF	TGCGCCAGCAGCGAGGACGGGGATGTGCGTGGCTACACCTTC	.	TRBJ1-2	TRBV5-1	.
CASRRLRSIYGYTF	TGTGCCAGCAGACGCTTGAGGTCAATCTATGGCTACACCTTC	.	TRBJ1-2	TRBV28	.
CASSLTDSGANVLTF	TGTGCCAGTAGTCTAACAGACTCTGGGGCCAACGTCCTGACTTTC	.	TRBJ2-6	TRBV19	.
CSPSGIYYEQYF	TGCAGCCCCTCGGGAATCTACTACGAGCAGTACTTC	.	TRBJ2-7	TRBV29-1	.
CASSSDRGGSTDTQYF	TGCGCCAGCAGTTCAGACAGGGGGGGGAGCACAGATACGCAGTATTTT	.	TRBJ2-3	TRBV5-1	TRBD1
CASYKDRGPYEQYF	TGTGCCAGCTACAAGGACAGGGGGCCCTACGAGCAGTACTTC	.	TRBJ2-7	TRBV2	TRBD1
CASSPGPDQPQHF	TGTGCCAGCTCACCAGGGCCCGACCAGCCCCAGCATTTT	.	TRBJ1-5	TRBV18	.
CASSYSIRGGSEQYF	TGTGCCAGCAGTTACTCGATTCGGGGAGGCAGCGAGCAGTACTTC	.	TRBJ2-7	TRBV6-5	.
CASSPRGSGSGANVLTF	TGTGCCAGTAGCCCTCGGGGGTCTGGCTCTGGGGCCAACGTCCTGACTTTC	.	TRBJ2-6	TRBV19	.
CSVLITGGYNEQYF	TGCAGCGTCTTAATCACAGGGGGCTACAACGAGCAGTACTTC	.	TRBJ2-7	TRBV29-1	TRBD1
CASSQDWRDRDGEKLFF	TGTGCCAGCAGCCAAGATTGGAGGGACAGGGACGGAGAAAAACTGTTTTTT	.	TRBJ1-4	TRBV4-2	TRBD1
CASNRGMEAFF	TGTGCCAGCAACAGGGGGATGGAAGCTTTCTTT	.	TRBJ1-1	TRBV6-5	TRBD1
CASSSPTSGRQETQYF	TGCGCCAGCAGCTCACCGACTAGCGGGAGACAAGAGACCCAGTACTTC	.	TRBJ2-5	TRBV5-1	TRBD2
CASSVGITGGPTDTQYF	TGTGCCAGCAGCGTAGGGATAACGGGAGGGCCGACAGATACGCAGTATTTT	.	TRBJ2-3	TRBV9	TRBD2
CASSLRDSYGYTF	TGTGCCAGCAGCTTACGGGATTCCTATGGCTACACCTTC	.	TRBJ1-2	TRBV7-2	.
CASSLRGRELFF	TGTGCCAGCAGCCTAAGGGGGCGAGAACTGTTTTTT	.	TRBJ1-4	TRBV11-1	TRBD1
CASSLTDPSYNEQFF	TGTGCCAGCAGTCTGACTGACCCCTCCTACAATGAGCAGTTCTTC	once	TRBJ2-1	TRBV27	.
CASSSSLAGETGELFF	TGTGCCAGCAGCTCCTCACTAGCGGGAGAAACCGGGGAGCTGTTTTTT	.	TRBJ2-2	TRBV9	TRBD2
CASSQAVTGKNIQYF	TGTGCCAGCAGCCAAGCCGTGACAGGAAAAAACATTCAGTACTTC	many	TRBJ2-4	TRBV4-2	.
CASSPRASYNEQFF	TGTGCCAGCAGTCCCCGCGCGTCCTACAATGAGCAGTTCTTC	.	TRBJ2-1	TRBV28	.
CASSLGRANTEAFF	TGCGCCAGCAGCTTGGGCAGGGCGAACACTGAAGCTTTCTTT	.	TRBJ1-1	TRBV5-1	.
CASSLWDRPLTEAFF	TGTGCCAGCAGCCTATGGGACAGGCCCCTCACTGAAGCTTTCTTT	.	TRBJ1-1	TRBV7-9	TRBD1
CASSLNPSRLGGYTF	TGTGCCAGCAGCTTAAACCCCTCGAGGTTGGGTGGCTACACCTTC	.	TRBJ1-2	TRBV7-9	.
CASSLQTYNEQFF	TGTGCCAGCAGCCTACAGACCTACAATGAGCAGTTCTTC	.	TRBJ2-1	TRBV7-9	.
CASSTTGTGYNSPLHF	TGTGCCAGCAGCACCACCGGGACAGGCTATAATTCACCCCTCCACTTT	.	TRBJ1-6	TRBV7-2	TRBD1
CASSQGASGSFRNEQYF	TGCGCCAGCAGCCAAGGTGCAAGCGGGAGCTTTCGAAACGAGCAGTACTTC	.	TRBJ2-7	TRBV4-1	TRBD2
CASSYSGQGSLVQYF	TGTGCCAGCAGTTACTCGGGACAGGGCAGCCTTGTGCAGTACTTC	.	TRBJ2-5	TRBV6-5	TRBD1
CASGQGENEKLFF	TGTGCCAGCGGACAGGGAGAGAATGAAAAACTGTTTTTT	.	TRBJ1-4	TRBV6-5	TRBD1
CSVTPAHSYEQFF	TGCAGCGTCACGCCCGCTCATTCCTACGAGCAGTTCTTC	.	TRBJ2-1	TRBV29-1	.
CAWSQEGWTAQHF	TGTGCCTGGAGTCAGGAGGGTTGGACGGCCCAGCATTTT	few	TRBJ1-5	TRBV30	.
CASSERRAYNEQFF	TGTGCCAGCAGTGAAAGGAGGGCCTACAATGAGCAGTTCTTC	.	TRBJ2-1	TRBV2	.
CASSSTGTETDTQYF	TGTGCCAGTAGCTCCACCGGGACAGAGACAGATACGCAGTATTTT	.	TRBJ2-3	TRBV19	TRBD1
CASSPGGVGHNEQFF	TGTGCCAGCTCACCGGGCGGGGTGGGCCACAATGAGCAGTTCTTC	.	TRBJ2-1	TRBV18	.
CASGGWASGGNEQFF	TGTGCCAGCGGGGGTTGGGCTAGCGGGGGCAATGAGCAGTTCTTC	.	TRBJ2-1	TRBV28	TRBD2
CASSSVETQYF	TGTGCCAGCAGCTCAGTAGAGACCCAGTACTTC	.	TRBJ2-5	TRBV7-9	.
CAISDTYDYEQYF	TGTGCCATCAGTGATACTTACGACTACGAGCAGTACTTC	.	TRBJ2-7	TRBV10-3	.
CASSASSYSGANVLTF	TGTGCCAGTAGTGCCTCCTCCTACTCTGGGGCCAACGTCCTGACTTTC	.	TRBJ2-6	TRBV19	.
CSVEEGNEQYF	TGCAGCGTTGAGGAGGGTAACGAGCAGTACTTC	.	TRBJ2-7	TRBV29-1	.
CASKRLAGDYEQYF	TGTGCCAGCAAGCGACTAGCGGGAGACTACGAGCAGTACTTC	.	TRBJ2-7	TRBV6-1	TRBD2
CASSYRAGPNQPQHF	TGTGCCAGCAGTTATCGGGCAGGGCCCAATCAGCCCCAGCATTTT	.	TRBJ1-5	TRBV6-5	.
CASSPTQDIFGSPLHF	TGTGCCAGCAGCCCAACTCAAGACATATTTGGTTCACCCCTCCACTTT	.	TRBJ1-6	TRBV4-2	.
CSATIAHEQYF	TGCAGCGCCACTATAGCCCACGAGCAGTACTTC	.	TRBJ2-7	TRBV20-1	.
CASSLATETYEQYF	TGCGCCAGCAGCTTGGCGACAGAGACTTACGAGCAGTACTTC	.	TRBJ2-7	TRBV5-1	.